Presented here are 21 T cell receptor beta chains from one specimen sequenced in a study of T-cell reconstitution after alpha-beta-depleted transplantation in children. The TCRbeta library was prepared with unique molecular identifiers. Each CDR3 protein gets one entry after TCRdb re-called the PCR reads with MiXCR. The table records about a million distinct CDR3 sequences, roughly 31% of them present only once. Specimen: PBMCs, mostly from graft donor cells, collected 360 days after TCRalphabeta/CD19-depleted stem cell transplant. The receptors stem from a boy in the first two years of life who had a stem cell transplant for SCID, so the T cells may come from the graft donor.

This clonotype came up many times. This chain links TRBV6-1 with TRBJ2-1; 12 bases align to TRBD2. Trimming took 9 bases from V and 7 from J; bases not matched to a gene: 10. This CDR3 has 15 amino acids. Looked up from germline, CDR1 is MNHNS and CDR2 is SASEGT. CDR3 loop: CASSPSGGAGNEQFF. CDR3 sequence (DNA): TGTGCCAGTTCCCCTAGCGGGGGGGCGGGGAATGAGCAGTTCTTC.

The chain has TRBV20-1 and TRBJ1-1, with a tentative D call TRBD1 (5 bases). This CDR3 contains 12 residues. Germline values: CDR1 DFQATT, CDR2 SNEGSKA (reference sequence). V lost 5 bases and J 5 bases, leaving 12 bases between the germline ends. CDR3 in amino acids: CSAGDWGTEAFF. Written as DNA, the CDR3 is TGCAGTGCTGGGGACTGGGGGACTGAAGCTTTCTTT.

A few counts support this clonotype. The J gene is TRBJ2-7, the V gene TRBV9; 10 bases align to TRBD2. V shed 3 bases, J shed 3 bases, and the junction held 9 bases outside the gene matches. The CDR3 runs 16 residues. The germline V gene encodes CDR1 SGDLS and CDR2 YYNGEE. The CDR3 loop reads CASSDPIAGGFYEQYF. The DNA for the CDR3 is TGTGCCAGCAGCGACCCCATAGCGGGGGGTTTCTACGAGCAGTACTTC.

The chain couples TRBV4-1 to TRBJ2-5; either TRBD1 or TRBD2 may supply D (5 bases each). CDR3 size: 15 residues. Trimming left V 4 bases short and J 5 bases short, with 17 bases between. From germline, CDR1 is MGHRA and CDR2 YSYEKL. The DNA of the CDR3 is TGCGCCAGCAGCCCCTTTTGGGGGAACGCGGAGACCCAGTACTTC. Its translation is CASSPFWGNAETQYF.

The table lists this clonotype with a few counts. The chain employs TRBV9 and TRBJ2-5; 9 nucleotides agree with TRBD1. The CDR3 has 16 residues. Looked up from germline, CDR1 is SGDLS and CDR2 is YYNGEE. The V gene end was trimmed by 4 bases and the J gene end by 4 bases; junction bases not matched to a gene: 11. The CDR3, as DNA: TGTGCCAGCAGCCCAGCCGGGACAGGGTCTAGAGAGACCCAGTACTTC. Its protein product is CASSPAGTGSRETQYF.

The chain uses TRBV5-1 and TRBJ2-6; D is possibly TRBD1 (5 bases). This CDR3 spans 16 amino acids. Germline assignment: CDR1 SGHRS and CDR2 YFSETQ. Trimming stripped 2 bases from V and 2 bases from J, with 11 bases between. DNA of the CDR3: TGCGCCAGCAGCTTCGGTACAGGCGCTGGGGCCAACGTCCTGACTTTC. Translation gives CASSFGTGAGANVLTF.

The V call is TRBV7-9, the J call TRBJ1-1; possible D gene TRBD1, 5 bases. Germline V CDR1 and CDR2: SEHNR, FQNEAQ (reference sequence). The CDR3 covers 15 residues. Trimming took 5 bases from V and 3 from J, leaving 16 bases between them. The CDR3 loop is CASSPRGEPYTEAFF. The CDR3 nucleotides are TGTGCCAGCAGCCCCCGGGGGGAACCATACACTGAAGCTTTCTTT.

This clonotype occurred a few times. The chain couples TRBV28 to TRBJ1-1; D is undetermined. This CDR3 comprises 15 residues. V lost 3 bases, J lost 4 bases, and 15 bases lay in between. Looked up from germline, CDR1 is MDHEN and CDR2 is SYDVKM. In DNA form, the CDR3 reads TGTGCCAGCAGTTTTGTATGGGGAGGACGCACTGAAGCTTTCTTT. Amino acid sequence: CASSFVWGGRTEAFF.

Points on this clonotype: A read error may account for a junction end that differs from germline. CDR3 region: CCAAGGAGNQPQHF. In nucleotides, the CDR3 is TGCTGTGCTGCAGGGGGCGCGGGCAATCAGCCCCAGCATTTT. V and J are TRBV20-1 and TRBJ1-5; TRBD1 agrees at 8 bases. Per the germline V gene, CDR1 is DFQATT and CDR2 is SNEGSKA (reference sequence). The CDR3 has 14 amino acids.

The rearrangement links TRBV19 to TRBJ2-3; possibly TRBD1 for D (6 bases). Trimming left V 6 bases short and J 1 base short, with 17 bases between. The germline gives CDR1 LNHDA, CDR2 SQIVND (reference sequence). CDR3 length equals 16 residues. CDR3 nucleotide sequence: TGTGCCAGTAGCCGACAGGTCCCCCCTGGCACAGATACGCAGTATTTT. Its translation: CASSRQVPPGTDTQYF.

This clonotype was picked up one time. The chain is built from TRBV27 and TRBJ2-1, with D maybe TRBD2 (6 bases). The CDR3 contains 13 residues. V lost 7 bases and J lost 5, with 12 bases in between. Germline values: CDR1 MNHEY, CDR2 SMNVEV (reference sequence). The CDR3 DNA sequence: TGTGCCAGCATCGGGACTTCTCACAATGAGCAGTTCTTC. Translation: CASIGTSHNEQFF.

This clonotype was seen more than once but under ten times. A junction end diverges from the germline sequence, so it may reflect a read error. V is TRBV5-1 and J is TRBJ1-1; 11 bases fit TRBD1. Germline V gene lookup returns CDR1 SGHRS and CDR2 YFSETQ. The length of the CDR3 is 16 residues. CDR3 in amino acids: CASRSGQGVFNTEVFF. The CDR3 nucleotides are TGCGCCAGCAGATCGGGACAGGGGGTGTTTAACACTGAAGTTTTCTTT.

This chain joins TRBV11-2 and TRBJ1-1; D unresolved. Germline CDR1 is SGHAT and CDR2 is FQNNGV. The length of the CDR3 is 16 residues. V was trimmed by 1 base and J by 2 bases, leaving 14 bases between them. DNA of the CDR3: TGTGCCAGCAGCTTAGTTTTCACTGTCCCTAACACTGAAGCTTTCTTT. Translation: CASSLVFTVPNTEAFF.

This sequence joins TRBV10-2 and TRBJ1-1; 7 nucleotides line up with TRBD1. The CDR3 is 14 amino acids. Germline CDR1 WSHSY, CDR2 SAAADI. V trimming: 6 bases; J trimming: 1 base; junction bases outside the gene matches: 5. CDR3 nucleotide sequence: TGCGCCAGCAGGACGACAGGGTCGAACACTGAAGCTTTCTTT. As protein: CASRTTGSNTEAFF.

The chain has TRBV29-1 and TRBJ2-1; 12 positions match TRBD2. V was clipped by 6 bases and J by 6 bases; unmatched bases: 9. This CDR3 has 15 residues. CDR1 is SQVTM, CDR2 ANQGSEA, per germline. In DNA form, the CDR3 reads TGCAGCGTCCTCCGTACTAGCGGGGGGTCCAATGAGCAGTTCTTC. Encoded protein: CSVLRTSGGSNEQFF.

DNA for the CDR3: TGCAGCGTTGCCGTAACAGGGGGGTATGAGCAGTTCTTC. Protein: CSVAVTGGYEQFF. V gene TRBV29-1 combines with J gene TRBJ2-1; the match to TRBD1 covers 8 bases. Germline V lookup: CDR1 SQVTM, CDR2 ANQGSEA. V dropped 4 bases and J dropped 8; count of bases not matched to a gene: 7. The CDR3 loop spans 13 amino acids.

The chain employs TRBV12-5 and TRBJ2-1; D is unclear. The CDR3 sequence is 17 residues long. Germline V gives CDR1 LGHNT, CDR2 FRNRAP. V was clipped by 1 base and J by 6 bases, with 19 bases between them. CDR3 coding DNA: TGTGCTAGTGGTTTGGGGGGTAGGGCTGCCCCCTTCAATGAGCAGTTCTTC. It codes for CASGLGGRAAPFNEQFF.

The V gene is TRBV5-1, the J gene TRBJ2-5; maybe TRBD1 (8 bases). The CDR3 consists of 16 residues. V shed 4 bases and J shed 2 bases, with 18 bases lying between them. Germline V gives CDR1 SGHRS, CDR2 YFSETQ. In DNA, the CDR3 is TGCGCCAGCAGCACCGAACAGGGGGGGGCTCAAGAGACCCAGTACTTC. Translating it yields CASSTEQGGAQETQYF.

The chain carries TRBV5-1 and TRBJ2-3, with D perhaps matching TRBD2 (6 bases). The length of the CDR3 is 15 residues. Between the trimmed V and J ends, which lost 9 bases and 2 bases, there was a span of 19 bases. Germline V lookup: CDR1 SGHRS, CDR2 YFSETQ. This chain's CDR3 is CATTSGEGLTDTQYF. In DNA form, the CDR3 reads TGCGCCACCACATCAGGAGAGGGACTCACAGATACGCAGTATTTT.

This sequence joins TRBV20-1 and TRBJ2-7; D is possibly TRBD1 (6 bases). CDR1 and CDR2 from the germline V gene are DFQATT and SNEGSKA (reference sequence). The CDR3 consists of 14 residues. The V end lost 0 bases, the J end lost 1 base, and 10 bases lay between the germline ends. CDR3 in DNA: TGCAGTGCTAGAGAAACAGGGCGATCCTACGAGCAGTACTTC. The encoded protein is CSARETGRSYEQYF.

The count of this clonotype is one. The genes are TRBV5-1 and TRBJ2-1, with a possible D match to TRBD2 (7 bases). CDR1 and CDR2 from the germline V gene are SGHRS and YFSETQ. V lost 8 bases to trimming and J lost 8 bases, with 20 bases between them. The CDR3 runs 14 residues. In DNA form, the CDR3 reads TGCGCCAGTTCACGGGGGGCGGTTAGGGATGAGCAGTTCTTC. It translates to CASSRGAVRDEQFF.